One sample yielded the 10 T cell receptor beta chains listed below, sequenced in a study of T cells after yellow fever vaccination. From the 5' RACE reads, TCRdb called clonotypes with MiXCR, one entry per CDR3 protein. The sample holds 620,000 or so distinct CDR3 sequences; around 12% are singletons and the top ten take 15%. This specimen was PBMCs, taken on the day of the yellow fever booster vaccination. The receptors here all came from a man younger than 45 who received the YFV17D yellow fever vaccine.

This clonotype turned up a few times. The chain couples TRBV7-8 to TRBJ1-2; D is perhaps TRBD1 (5 bases). Germline V gene data show CDR1 as SGHVS and CDR2 as FQNEAQ. The CDR3 is 14 amino acids. V was pared by 1 base and J by 6 bases, with 12 bases between. This chain's CDR3 is CASSLGVQGDGYTF. The CDR3 DNA follows: TGTGCCAGCAGCTTAGGGGTTCAGGGAGATGGCTACACCTTC.

This clonotype has a handful of counts. The V call is TRBV6-5, the J call TRBJ2-5; 8 bases line up with TRBD2. From germline, CDR1 is MNHEY and CDR2 SVGAGI. CDR3 length equals 15 residues. Losses at the gene ends were 3 bases for V and 2 bases for J; bases not matched to a gene: 5. The CDR3 protein is CASSYSGGIQETQYF. The CDR3, as DNA: TGTGCCAGCAGTTATTCGGGAGGGATTCAAGAGACCCAGTACTTC.

The genes are TRBV5-1 and TRBJ2-5; no reliable D call. Germline V lookup: CDR1 SGHRS, CDR2 YFSETQ. The CDR3 length is 15 residues. Trimming left V 5 bases short and J 1 base short, with 15 bases between. CDR3 coding DNA: TGCGCCAGCAGAGGGTCGGCAGTCGCCCAAGAGACCCAGTACTTC. Its translation is CASRGSAVAQETQYF.

The rearrangement joins TRBV20-1 to TRBJ2-3; 16 positions match TRBD2. CDR1 is DFQATT and CDR2 is SNEGSKA in the germline V gene (reference sequence). The CDR3 runs 17 residues. After removal of 6 bases from V and 2 bases from J, the junction contained 8 bases not matched to a gene. The CDR3 region has the DNA TGCAGTGCCCGTCCGGGACTAGCGGGAGGGCCCACAGATACGCAGTATTTT. It codes for CSARPGLAGGPTDTQYF.

The rearrangement uses TRBV12-3 or TRBV12-4 and TRBJ1-1; D not certain. V gave up 3 bases and J gave up 3 bases, with 11 bases separating them. The CDR3 consists of 14 residues. This CDR3 reads CASSFLSGDTEAFF. In DNA, the CDR3 is TGTGCCAGCAGTTTCTTATCTGGCGACACTGAAGCTTTCTTT.

The chain couples TRBV5-1 to TRBJ2-3, with 11 bases identical to TRBD2. J lost 1 base, V lost 1 base, and 2 bases had no gene match. Germline V CDR1 and CDR2: SGHRS, YFSETQ. The CDR3 extends over 16 amino acids. The CDR3 DNA reads as TGCGCCAGCAGCTTGTGGGGACTAGCGGGCACAGATACGCAGTATTTT. This gives the protein CASSLWGLAGTDTQYF.

The CDR3 nucleotides read TGCAGTGCAAGGGCCCCCACCGCGGGAAATGAGCAGTTCTTC. Translation: CSARAPTAGNEQFF. This chain uses TRBV20-1 with TRBJ2-1; TRBD2 might be the D (6 bases). CDR1 is DFQATT, CDR2 SNEGSKA, per germline (reference sequence). The CDR3 length is 14 residues. Between the trimmed V and J ends, which lost 6 bases and 7 bases, there was a span of 19 bases.

Remarks on this clonotype: Relative to the germline gene, one junction end is altered; a read error may explain this. The rearrangement uses TRBV6-5 and TRBJ2-1; possibly TRBD2 for D (6 bases). There are 15 residues in the CDR3. In germline, CDR1 is MNHEY, CDR2 SVGAGI. The CDR3 loop reads CASRYSAGNNNEQFF. CDR3 in DNA: TGTGCCAGCAGGTACTCGGCGGGGAACAACAATGAGCAGTTCTTC.

The rearrangement links TRBV19 to TRBJ2-2, with a weak D call TRBD1 (6 bases). V was trimmed by 10 bases and J by 6 bases, leaving 12 bases between them. Germline V gene data show CDR1 as LNHDA and CDR2 as SQIVND (reference sequence). The length of the CDR3 is 12 residues. The CDR3 DNA is TGTGCCACAATGCAGGGGTCCGGGGAGCTGTTTTTT. Translated: CATMQGSGELFF.

This chain uses TRBV7-2 with TRBJ2-5; D is unresolved. The germline V gene encodes CDR1 SGHTA and CDR2 FQGNSA. The CDR3 runs 16 residues. Trimming removed 0 bases from V and 4 bases from J, with 15 bases in between. Written as DNA, the CDR3 is TGTGCCAGCAGCTTAGCGGTACGAGTCATCGGAGAGACCCAGTACTTC. It specifies CASSLAVRVIGETQYF.